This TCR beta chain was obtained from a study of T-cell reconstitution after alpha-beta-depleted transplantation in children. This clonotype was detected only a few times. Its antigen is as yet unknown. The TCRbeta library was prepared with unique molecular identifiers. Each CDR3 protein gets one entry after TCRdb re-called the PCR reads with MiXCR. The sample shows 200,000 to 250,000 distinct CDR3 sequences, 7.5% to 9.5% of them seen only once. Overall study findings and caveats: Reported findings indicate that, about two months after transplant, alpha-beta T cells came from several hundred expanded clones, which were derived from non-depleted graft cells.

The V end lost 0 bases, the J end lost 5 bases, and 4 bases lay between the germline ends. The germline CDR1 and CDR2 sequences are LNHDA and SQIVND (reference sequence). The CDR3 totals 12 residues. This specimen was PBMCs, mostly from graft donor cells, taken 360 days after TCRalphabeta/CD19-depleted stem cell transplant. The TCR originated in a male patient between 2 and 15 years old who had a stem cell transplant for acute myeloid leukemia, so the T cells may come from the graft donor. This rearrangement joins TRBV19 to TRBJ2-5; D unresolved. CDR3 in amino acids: CASSIERETQYF. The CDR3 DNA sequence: TGTGCCAGTAGTATAGAGCGGGAGACCCAGTACTTC.